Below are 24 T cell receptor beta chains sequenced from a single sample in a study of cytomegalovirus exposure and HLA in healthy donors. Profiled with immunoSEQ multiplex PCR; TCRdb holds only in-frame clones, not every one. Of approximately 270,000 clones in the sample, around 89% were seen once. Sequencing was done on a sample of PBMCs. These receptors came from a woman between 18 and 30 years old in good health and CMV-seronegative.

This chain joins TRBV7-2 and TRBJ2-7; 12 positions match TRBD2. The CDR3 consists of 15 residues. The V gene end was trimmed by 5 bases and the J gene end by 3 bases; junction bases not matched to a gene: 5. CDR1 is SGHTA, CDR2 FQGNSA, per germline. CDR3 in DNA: TGTGCCAGCAGCGACGGACTAGCGGGGATCTACGAGCAGTACTTC. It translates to CASSDGLAGIYEQYF.

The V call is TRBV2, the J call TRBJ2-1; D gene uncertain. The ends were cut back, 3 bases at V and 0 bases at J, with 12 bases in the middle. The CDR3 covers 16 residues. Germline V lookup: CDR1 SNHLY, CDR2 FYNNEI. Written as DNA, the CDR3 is TGTGCCAGCAGTGACGCCGGGTCCCCCTCCTACAATGAGCAGTTCTTC. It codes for CASSDAGSPSYNEQFF.

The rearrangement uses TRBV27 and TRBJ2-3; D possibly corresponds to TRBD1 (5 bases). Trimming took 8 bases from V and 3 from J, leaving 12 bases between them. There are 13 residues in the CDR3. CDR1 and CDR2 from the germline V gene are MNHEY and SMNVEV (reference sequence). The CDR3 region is CASGTAGTDTQYF. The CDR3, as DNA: TGTGCCAGCGGTACAGCAGGGACAGATACGCAGTATTTT.

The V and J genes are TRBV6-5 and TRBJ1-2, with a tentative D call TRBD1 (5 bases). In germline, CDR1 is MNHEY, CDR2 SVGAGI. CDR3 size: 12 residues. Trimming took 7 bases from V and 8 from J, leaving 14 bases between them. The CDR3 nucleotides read TGTGCCAGCACCGACAGTTTTACGGGCTACACCTTC. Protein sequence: CASTDSFTGYTF.

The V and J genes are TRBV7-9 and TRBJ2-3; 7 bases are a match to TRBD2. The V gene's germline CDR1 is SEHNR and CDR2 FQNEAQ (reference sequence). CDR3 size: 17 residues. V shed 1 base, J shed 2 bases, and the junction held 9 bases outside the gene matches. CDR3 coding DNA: TGTGCCAGCAGCTTAGATGAAGGCGGGGGTAACACAGATACGCAGTATTTT. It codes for CASSLDEGGGNTDTQYF.

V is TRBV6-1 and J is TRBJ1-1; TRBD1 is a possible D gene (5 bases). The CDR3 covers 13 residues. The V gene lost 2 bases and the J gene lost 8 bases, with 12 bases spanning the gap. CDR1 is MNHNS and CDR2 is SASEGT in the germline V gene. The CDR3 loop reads CASSESRVAEAFF. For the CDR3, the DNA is TGTGCCAGCAGTGAATCCAGGGTTGCGGAAGCTTTCTTT.

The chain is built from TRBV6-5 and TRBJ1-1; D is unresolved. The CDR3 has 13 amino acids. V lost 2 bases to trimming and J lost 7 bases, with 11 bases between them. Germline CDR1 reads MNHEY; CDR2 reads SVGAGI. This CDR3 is CASSYAGALEAFF. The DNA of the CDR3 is TGTGCCAGCAGTTACGCGGGTGCACTTGAAGCTTTCTTT.

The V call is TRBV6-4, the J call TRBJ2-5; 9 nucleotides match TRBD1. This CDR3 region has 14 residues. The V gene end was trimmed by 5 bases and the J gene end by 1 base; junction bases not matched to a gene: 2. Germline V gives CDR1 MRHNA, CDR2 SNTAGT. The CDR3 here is CASSPGQGQETQYF. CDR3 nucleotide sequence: TGTGCCAGCAGTCCGGGACAGGGCCAAGAGACCCAGTACTTC.

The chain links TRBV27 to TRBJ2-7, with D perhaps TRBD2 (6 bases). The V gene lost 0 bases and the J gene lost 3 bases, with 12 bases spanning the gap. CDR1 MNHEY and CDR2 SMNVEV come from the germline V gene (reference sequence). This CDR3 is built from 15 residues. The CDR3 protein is CASSLSSGGDYEQYV. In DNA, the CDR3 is TGTGCCAGCAGTTTATCATCCGGGGGTGACTACGAGCAGTACGTC.

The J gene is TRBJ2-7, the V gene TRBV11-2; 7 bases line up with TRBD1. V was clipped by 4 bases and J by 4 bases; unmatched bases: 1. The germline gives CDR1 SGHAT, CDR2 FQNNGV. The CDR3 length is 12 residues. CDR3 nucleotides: TGTGCCAGCAGCTCACAGGGGTACGAGCAGTACGTC. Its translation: CASSSQGYEQYV.

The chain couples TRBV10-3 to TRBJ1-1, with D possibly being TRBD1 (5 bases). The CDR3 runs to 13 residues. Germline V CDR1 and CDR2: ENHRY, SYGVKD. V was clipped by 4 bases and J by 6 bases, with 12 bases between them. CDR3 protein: CAISGGDLAEAFF. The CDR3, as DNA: TGTGCCATCAGTGGGGGGGACCTAGCTGAAGCTTTCTTT.

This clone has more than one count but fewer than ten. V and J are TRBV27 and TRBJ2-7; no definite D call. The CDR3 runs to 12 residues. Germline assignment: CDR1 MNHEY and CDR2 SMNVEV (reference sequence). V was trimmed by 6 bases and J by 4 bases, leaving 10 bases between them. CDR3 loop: CASSSGGYEQYF. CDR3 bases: TGTGCCAGCAGCTCGGGTGGGTACGAGCAGTACTTC.

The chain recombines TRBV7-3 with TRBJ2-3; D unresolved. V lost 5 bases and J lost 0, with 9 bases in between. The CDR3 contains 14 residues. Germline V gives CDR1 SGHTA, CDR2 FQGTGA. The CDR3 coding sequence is TGTGCCAGCAGCCCTCAACATAGCACAGATACGCAGTATTTT. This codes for CASSPQHSTDTQYF.

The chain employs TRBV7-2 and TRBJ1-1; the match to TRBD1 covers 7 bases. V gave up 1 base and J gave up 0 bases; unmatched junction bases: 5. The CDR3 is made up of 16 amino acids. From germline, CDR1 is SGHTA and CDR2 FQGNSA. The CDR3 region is CASSLVPTGLNTEAFF. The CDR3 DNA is TGTGCCAGCAGCTTAGTACCGACAGGGCTGAACACTGAAGCTTTCTTT. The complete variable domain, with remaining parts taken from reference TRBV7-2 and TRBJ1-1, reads GAGVSQSPSNKVTEKGKDVELRCDPISGHTALYWYRQSLGQGLEFLIYFQGNSAPDKSGLPSDRFSAERTGGSVSTLTIQRTQQEDSAVYLCASSLVPTGLNTEAFFGQGTRLTVV.

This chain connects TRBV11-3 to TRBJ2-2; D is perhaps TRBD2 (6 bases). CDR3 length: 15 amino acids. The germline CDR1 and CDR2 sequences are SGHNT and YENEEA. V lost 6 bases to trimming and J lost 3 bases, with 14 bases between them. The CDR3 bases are TGTGCCAGCAGGGTTGGTGGGGAGGACACCGGGGAGCTGTTTTTT. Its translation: CASRVGGEDTGELFF.

The CDR3 here is CASSEIDMNTEAFF. The DNA of the CDR3 is TGCGCCAGCAGCGAAATAGACATGAACACTGAAGCTTTCTTT. The V and J genes are TRBV5-1 and TRBJ1-1; no clear D. Germline CDR1 SGHRS, CDR2 YFSETQ. The V end lost 4 bases, the J end lost 0 bases, and 10 bases lay between the germline ends. This CDR3 spans 14 amino acids. The complete variable domain, with remaining parts taken from reference TRBV5-1 and TRBJ1-1, reads KAGVTQTPRYLIKTRGQQVTLSCSPISGHRSVSWYQQTPGQGLQFLFEYFSETQRNKGNFPGRFSGRQFSNSRSEMNVSTLELGDSALYLCASSEIDMNTEAFFGQGTRLTVV.

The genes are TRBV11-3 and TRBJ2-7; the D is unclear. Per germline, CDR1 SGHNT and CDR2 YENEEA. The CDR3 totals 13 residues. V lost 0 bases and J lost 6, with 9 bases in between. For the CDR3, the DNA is TGTGCCAGCAGCTTAGATGTGTCTACCGAGCAGTACTTC. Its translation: CASSLDVSTEQYF. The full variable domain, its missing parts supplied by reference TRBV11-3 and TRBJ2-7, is EAGVVQSPRYKIIEKKQPVAFWCNPISGHNTLYWYLQNLGQGPELLIRYENEEAVDDSQLPKDRFSAERLKGVDSTLKIQPAELGDSAVYLCASSLDVSTEQYFGPGTRLTVT.

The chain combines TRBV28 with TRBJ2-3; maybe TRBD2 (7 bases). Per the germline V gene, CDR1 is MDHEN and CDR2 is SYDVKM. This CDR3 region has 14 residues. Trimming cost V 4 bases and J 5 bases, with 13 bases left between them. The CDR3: CASSWGGGQDTQYF. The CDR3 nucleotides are TGTGCCAGCAGTTGGGGGGGCGGTCAAGATACGCAGTATTTT.

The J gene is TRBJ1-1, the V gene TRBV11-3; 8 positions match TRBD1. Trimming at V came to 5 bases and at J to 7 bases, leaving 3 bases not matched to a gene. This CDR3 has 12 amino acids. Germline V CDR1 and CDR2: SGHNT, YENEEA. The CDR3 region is CASSLGTGEAFF. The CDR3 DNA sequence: TGTGCCAGCAGCCTCGGGACAGGTGAAGCTTTCTTT. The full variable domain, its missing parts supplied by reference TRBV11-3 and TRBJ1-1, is EAGVVQSPRYKIIEKKQPVAFWCNPISGHNTLYWYLQNLGQGPELLIRYENEEAVDDSQLPKDRFSAERLKGVDSTLKIQPAELGDSAVYLCASSLGTGEAFFGQGTRLTVV.

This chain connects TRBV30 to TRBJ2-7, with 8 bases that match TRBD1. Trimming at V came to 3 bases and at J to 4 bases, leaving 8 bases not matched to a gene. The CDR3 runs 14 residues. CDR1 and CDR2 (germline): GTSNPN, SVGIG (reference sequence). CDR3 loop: CAWSGGQGRYEQYF. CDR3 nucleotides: TGTGCCTGGAGCGGTGGACAGGGCAGGTACGAGCAGTACTTC.

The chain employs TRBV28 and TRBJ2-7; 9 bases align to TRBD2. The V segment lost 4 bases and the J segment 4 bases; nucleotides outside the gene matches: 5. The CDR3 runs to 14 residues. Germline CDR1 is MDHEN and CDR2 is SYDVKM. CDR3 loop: CASSYGSGGYEQYV. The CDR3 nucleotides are TGTGCCAGCAGTTATGGTAGCGGGGGATACGAGCAGTACGTC.

As DNA, the CDR3 is TGTGCCAGCAGCCCCCCGCCTGGGACAGGGTTGTCGAACGGGGAGCTGTTTTTT. It specifies CASSPPPGTGLSNGELFF. The rearrangement joins TRBV28 to TRBJ2-2, with TRBD1 matching over 9 bases. Germline CDR1 reads MDHEN; CDR2 reads SYDVKM. Germline trimming cut 6 bases from V and 7 bases from J; bases unmatched to any gene: 18. CDR3 size: 18 residues. Looking up the rest from reference TRBV28 and TRBJ2-2 gives the full variable domain: DVKVTQSSRYLVKRTGEKVFLECVQDMDHENMFWYRQDPGLGLRLIYFSYDVKMKEKGDIPEGYSVSREKKERFSLILESASTNQTSMYLCASSPPPGTGLSNGELFFGEGSRLTVL.

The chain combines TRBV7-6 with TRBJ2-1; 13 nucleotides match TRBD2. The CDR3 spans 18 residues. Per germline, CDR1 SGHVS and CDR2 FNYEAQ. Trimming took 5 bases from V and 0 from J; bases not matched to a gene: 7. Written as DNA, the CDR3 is TGTGCCAGCAGCCGGACTAGCGGGGGCGGTAGCTCCTACAATGAGCAGTTCTTC. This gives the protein CASSRTSGGGSSYNEQFF.

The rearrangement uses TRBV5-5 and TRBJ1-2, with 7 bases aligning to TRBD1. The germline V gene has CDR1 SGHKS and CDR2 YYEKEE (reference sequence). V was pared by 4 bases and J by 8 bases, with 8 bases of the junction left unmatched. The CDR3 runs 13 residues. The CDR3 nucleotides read TGTGCCAGCAGCCAAACAGGGGTTTACGGCTACACCTTC. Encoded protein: CASSQTGVYGYTF.